These 7 T cell receptor beta chains came from one sample sequenced in a study of T cells in Graves' hyperthyroidism and ophthalmopathy. Amplification yielded TCR beta CDR3 regions, with RNA transcripts as the source. Primed by the HTBI set, a first-round RT-PCR was run on the TCR CDR3. One entry per CDR3 protein results from TCRdb running MiXCR on the multiplex PCR reads. This table has approximately 690,000 distinct CDR3 sequences, less than 25% appearing once. Sequenced: blood. The receptors originated from a man younger than 40 with Graves' ophthalmopathy.

Here the CDR3 reads CSVEGTSGPDPPDTQYF. The CDR3 DNA sequence: TGCAGCGTTGAGGGGACTAGCGGGCCCGATCCCCCAGATACGCAGTATTTT. The chain has TRBV29-1 and TRBJ2-3, with 12 bases that match TRBD2. The trim removed 3 bases at V and 4 bases at J, leaving 11 bases unmatched. The CDR3 extends over 17 amino acids. Germline lookup yields CDR1 SQVTM and CDR2 ANQGSEA.

This chain links TRBV2 with TRBJ2-2, with TRBD2 matching over 8 bases. The CDR3 totals 18 residues. Germline CDR1 is SNHLY and CDR2 is FYNNEI. V was pared by 5 bases and J by 8 bases, with 19 bases of the junction left unmatched. The DNA for the CDR3 is TGTGCCAGCAGTTACTTGACCCGACCGGGACTAGTGGTTGGGGAGCTGTTTTTT. Translated: CASSYLTRPGLVVGELFF.

Only a few counts were recorded for this clonotype. The gene calls are TRBV4-3 and TRBJ2-1; TRBD2 matches 9 bases. The CDR3 totals 15 residues. The V and J ends lost 5 bases and 6 bases, in that order; junction bases with no gene match: 8. Germline loops: CDR1 LGHNA, CDR2 YSLEER. This chain's CDR3 is CASSVGSGRSNEQFF. The CDR3 DNA sequence: TGCGCCAGCAGCGTAGGGAGCGGGAGGTCCAATGAGCAGTTCTTC.

The J gene is TRBJ2-4, the V gene TRBV12-3 or TRBV12-4; weak D call: TRBD1 (6 bases). The CDR3 has 15 residues. Trimming pared 6 bases from V and 3 bases from J, leaving 15 bases between. For the CDR3, the DNA is TGTGCCAGCAGGTTAACAGGGTTTGACAAAAACATTCAGTACTTC. Translation gives CASRLTGFDKNIQYF.

In this sample, this clonotype turned up many times. The chain has TRBV28 and TRBJ1-1, with unresolved D. V was cut by 3 bases and J by 8 bases, with 10 bases left in between. The CDR3 length is 12 residues. Looked up from germline, CDR1 is MDHEN and CDR2 is SYDVKM. The CDR3 is CASSLNSPEAFF. The CDR3 DNA reads TGTGCCAGCAGTTTGAACAGCCCCGAAGCTTTCTTT.

This clonotype was observed at least ten times. The V gene is TRBV28, the J gene TRBJ2-5; 9 bases align to TRBD2. The V gene's germline CDR1 is MDHEN and CDR2 SYDVKM. J was trimmed by 4 bases and V by 5 bases; bases with no gene match: 5. CDR3 length: 14 residues. The CDR3 reads CASSIAGAGETQYF. CDR3 DNA: TGTGCCAGCAGTATAGCGGGAGCGGGAGAGACCCAGTACTTC.

In its sample, this clonotype was seen a few times. CDR3 coding DNA: TGTGCCAGCAGTTTATCGATAACTAGAACCTACAATGAGCAGTTCTTC. Residues: CASSLSITRTYNEQFF. V usage is TRBV27 and J usage is TRBJ2-1; a weak D match, TRBD2 (5 bases). The V gene lost 0 bases and the J gene lost 2 bases, with 11 bases spanning the gap. In germline, CDR1 is MNHEY, CDR2 SMNVEV (reference sequence). The CDR3 runs 16 residues.